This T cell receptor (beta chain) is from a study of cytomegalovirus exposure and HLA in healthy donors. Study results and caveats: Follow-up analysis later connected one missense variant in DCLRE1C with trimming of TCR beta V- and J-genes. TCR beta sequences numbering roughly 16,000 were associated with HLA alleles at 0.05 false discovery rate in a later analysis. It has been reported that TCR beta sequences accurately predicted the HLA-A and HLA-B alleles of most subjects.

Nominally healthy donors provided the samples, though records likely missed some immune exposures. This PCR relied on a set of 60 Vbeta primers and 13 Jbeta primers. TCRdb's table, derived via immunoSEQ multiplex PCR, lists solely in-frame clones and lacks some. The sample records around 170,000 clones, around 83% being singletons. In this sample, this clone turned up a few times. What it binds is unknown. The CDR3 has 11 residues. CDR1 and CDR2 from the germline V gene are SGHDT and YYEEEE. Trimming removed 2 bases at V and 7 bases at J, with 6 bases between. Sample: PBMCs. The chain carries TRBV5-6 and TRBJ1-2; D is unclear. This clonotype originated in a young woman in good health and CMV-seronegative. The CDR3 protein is CASSLRGGYTF. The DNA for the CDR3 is TGTGCCAGCAGCTTACGGGGTGGCTACACCTTC.